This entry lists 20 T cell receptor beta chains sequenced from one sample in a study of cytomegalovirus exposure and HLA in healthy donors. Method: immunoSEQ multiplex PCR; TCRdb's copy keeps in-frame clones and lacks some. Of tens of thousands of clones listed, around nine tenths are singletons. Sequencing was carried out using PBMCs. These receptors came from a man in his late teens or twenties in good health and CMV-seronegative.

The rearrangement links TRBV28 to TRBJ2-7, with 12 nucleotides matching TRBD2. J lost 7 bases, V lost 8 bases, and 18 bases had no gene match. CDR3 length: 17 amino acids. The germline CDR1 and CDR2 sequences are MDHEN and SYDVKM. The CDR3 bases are TGTGCCAGCCGTTCCCCCGGGGCTCTAGCGGGAGGGAGTGAGCAGTACTTC. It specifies CASRSPGALAGGSEQYF.

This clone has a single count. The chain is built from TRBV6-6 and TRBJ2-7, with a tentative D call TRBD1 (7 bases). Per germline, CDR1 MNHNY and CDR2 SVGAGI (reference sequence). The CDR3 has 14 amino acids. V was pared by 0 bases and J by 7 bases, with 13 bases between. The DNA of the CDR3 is TGTGCCAGCAGTTACTCGGAGGGGGCGGGTGAGCAGTACTTC. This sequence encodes CASSYSEGAGEQYF.

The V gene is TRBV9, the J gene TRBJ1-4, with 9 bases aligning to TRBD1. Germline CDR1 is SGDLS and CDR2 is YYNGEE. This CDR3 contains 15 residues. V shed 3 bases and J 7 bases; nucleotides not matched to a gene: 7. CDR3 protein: CASSEGQGLGEKLFF. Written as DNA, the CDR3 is TGTGCCAGCAGCGAGGGACAGGGACTTGGTGAAAAACTGTTTTTT. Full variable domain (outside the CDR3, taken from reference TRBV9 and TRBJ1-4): DSGVTQTPKHLITATGQRVTLRCSPRSGDLSVYWYQQSLDQGLQFLIQYYNGEERAKGNILERFSAQQFPDLHSELNLSSLELGDSALYFCASSEGQGLGEKLFFGSGTQLSVL.

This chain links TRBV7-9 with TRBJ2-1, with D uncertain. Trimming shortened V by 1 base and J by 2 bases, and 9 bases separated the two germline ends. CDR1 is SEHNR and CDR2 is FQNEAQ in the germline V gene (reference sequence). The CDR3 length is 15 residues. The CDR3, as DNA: TGTGCCAGCAGCTTAGATCGCGGTACCTACAATGAGCAGTTCTTC. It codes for CASSLDRGTYNEQFF.

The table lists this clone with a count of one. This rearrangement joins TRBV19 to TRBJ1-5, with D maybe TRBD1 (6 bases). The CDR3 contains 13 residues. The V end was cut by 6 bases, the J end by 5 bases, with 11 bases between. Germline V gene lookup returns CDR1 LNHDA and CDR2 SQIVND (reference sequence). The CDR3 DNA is TGTGCCAGTAGCCCGGGACATCATCAGCCCCAGCATTTT. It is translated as CASSPGHHQPQHF. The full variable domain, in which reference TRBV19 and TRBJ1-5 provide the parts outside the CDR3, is DGGITQSPKYLFRKEGQNVTLSCEQNLNHDAMYWYRQDPGQGLRLIYYSQIVNDFQKGDIAEGYSVSREKKESFPLTVTSAQKNPTAFYLCASSPGHHQPQHFGDGTRLSIL.

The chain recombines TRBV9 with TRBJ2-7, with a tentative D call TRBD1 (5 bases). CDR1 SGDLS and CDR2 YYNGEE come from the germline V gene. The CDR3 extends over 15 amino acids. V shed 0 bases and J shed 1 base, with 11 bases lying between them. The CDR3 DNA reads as TGTGCCAGCAGCGTAGGTGGGGCCAAGTCCTACGAGCAGTACTTC. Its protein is CASSVGGAKSYEQYF.

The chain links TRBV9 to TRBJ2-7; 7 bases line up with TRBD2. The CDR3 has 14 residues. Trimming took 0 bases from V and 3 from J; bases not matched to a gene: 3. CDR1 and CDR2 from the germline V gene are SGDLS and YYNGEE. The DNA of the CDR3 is TGTGCCAGCAGCGTAGCTAGCGGAGACTACGAGCAGTACTTC. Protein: CASSVASGDYEQYF. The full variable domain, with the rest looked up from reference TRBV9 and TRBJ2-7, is DSGVTQTPKHLITATGQRVTLRCSPRSGDLSVYWYQQSLDQGLQFLIQYYNGEERAKGNILERFSAQQFPDLHSELNLSSLELGDSALYFCASSVASGDYEQYFGPGTRLTVT.

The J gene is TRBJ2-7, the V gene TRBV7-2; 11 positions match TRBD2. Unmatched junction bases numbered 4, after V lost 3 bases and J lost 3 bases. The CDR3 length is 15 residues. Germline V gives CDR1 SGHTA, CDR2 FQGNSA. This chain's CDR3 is CASSLASGRHYEQYF. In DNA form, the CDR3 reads TGTGCCAGCAGCTTGGCTAGCGGGAGGCACTACGAGCAGTACTTC.

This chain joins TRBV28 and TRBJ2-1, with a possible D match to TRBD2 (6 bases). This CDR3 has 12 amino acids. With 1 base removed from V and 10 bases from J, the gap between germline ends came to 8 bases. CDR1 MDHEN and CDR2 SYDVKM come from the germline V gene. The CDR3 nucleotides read TGTGCCAGCAGTTTATTAAGCGGGGAGCAGTTCTTC. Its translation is CASSLLSGEQFF.

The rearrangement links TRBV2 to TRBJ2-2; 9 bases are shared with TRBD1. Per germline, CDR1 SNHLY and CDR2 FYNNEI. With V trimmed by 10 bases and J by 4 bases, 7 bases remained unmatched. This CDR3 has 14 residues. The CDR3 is CATNGQGTTGELFF. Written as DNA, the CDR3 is TGTGCCACCAACGGACAGGGGACCACCGGGGAGCTGTTTTTT.

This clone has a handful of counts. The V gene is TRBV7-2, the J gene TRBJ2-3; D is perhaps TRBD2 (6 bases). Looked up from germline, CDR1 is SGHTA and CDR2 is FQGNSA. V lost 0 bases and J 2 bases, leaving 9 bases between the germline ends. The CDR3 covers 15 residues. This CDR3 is CASSLAGGHTDTQYF. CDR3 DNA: TGTGCCAGCAGCTTAGCGGGAGGACACACAGATACGCAGTATTTT.

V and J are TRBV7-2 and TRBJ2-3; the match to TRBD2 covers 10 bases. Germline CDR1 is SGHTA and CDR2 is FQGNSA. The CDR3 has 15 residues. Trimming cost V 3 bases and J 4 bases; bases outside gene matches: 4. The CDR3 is CASSFTSGISDTQYF. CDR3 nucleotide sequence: TGTGCCAGCAGCTTTACTAGCGGGATCTCAGATACGCAGTATTTT.

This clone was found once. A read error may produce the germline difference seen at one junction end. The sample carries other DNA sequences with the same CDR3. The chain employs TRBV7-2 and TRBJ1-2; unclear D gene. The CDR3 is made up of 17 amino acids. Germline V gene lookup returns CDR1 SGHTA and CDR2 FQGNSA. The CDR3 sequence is CASSSQARFPRDYGYTF. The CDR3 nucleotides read TGTGCCAGCAGCTCCCAAGCCCGCTTCCCCCGCGACTATGGCTATACCTTC.

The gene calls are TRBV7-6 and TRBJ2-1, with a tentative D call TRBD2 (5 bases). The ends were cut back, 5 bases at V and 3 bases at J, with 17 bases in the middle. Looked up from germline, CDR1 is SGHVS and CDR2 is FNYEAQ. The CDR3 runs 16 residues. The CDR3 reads CASSTSSSVGYNEQFF. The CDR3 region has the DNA TGTGCCAGCAGCACATCTAGCTCAGTAGGCTACAATGAGCAGTTCTTC.

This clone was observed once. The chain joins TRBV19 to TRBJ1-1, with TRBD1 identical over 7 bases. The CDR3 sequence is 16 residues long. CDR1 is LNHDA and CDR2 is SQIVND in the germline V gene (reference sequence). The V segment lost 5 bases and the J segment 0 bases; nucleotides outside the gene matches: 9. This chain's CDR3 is CASSLRQGSLNTEAFF. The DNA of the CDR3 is TGTGCCAGTAGTCTCCGACAGGGTAGCCTGAACACTGAAGCTTTCTTT. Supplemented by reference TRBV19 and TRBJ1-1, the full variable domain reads DGGITQSPKYLFRKEGQNVTLSCEQNLNHDAMYWYRQDPGQGLRLIYYSQIVNDFQKGDIAEGYSVSREKKESFPLTVTSAQKNPTAFYLCASSLRQGSLNTEAFFGQGTRLTVV.

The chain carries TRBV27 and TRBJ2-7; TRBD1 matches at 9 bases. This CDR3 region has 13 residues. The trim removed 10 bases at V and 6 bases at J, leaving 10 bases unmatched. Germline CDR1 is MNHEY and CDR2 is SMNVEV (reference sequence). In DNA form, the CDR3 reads TGTGCCACCAGGACAGGGGTAGGAGGCGAGCAGTACTTC. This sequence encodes CATRTGVGGEQYF.

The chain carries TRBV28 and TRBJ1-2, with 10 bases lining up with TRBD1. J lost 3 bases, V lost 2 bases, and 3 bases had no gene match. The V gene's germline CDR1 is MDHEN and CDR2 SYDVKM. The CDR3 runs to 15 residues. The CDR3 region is CASSLPGTGDYGYTF. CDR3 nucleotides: TGTGCCAGCAGTTTACCCGGGACAGGGGACTATGGCTACACCTTC.

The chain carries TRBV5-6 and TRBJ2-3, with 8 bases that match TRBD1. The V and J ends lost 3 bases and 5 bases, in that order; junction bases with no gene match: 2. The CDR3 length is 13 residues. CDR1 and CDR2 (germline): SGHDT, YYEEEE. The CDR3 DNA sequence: TGTGCCAGCAGCTCTGGGACAGGAGATACGCAGTATTTT. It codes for CASSSGTGDTQYF.

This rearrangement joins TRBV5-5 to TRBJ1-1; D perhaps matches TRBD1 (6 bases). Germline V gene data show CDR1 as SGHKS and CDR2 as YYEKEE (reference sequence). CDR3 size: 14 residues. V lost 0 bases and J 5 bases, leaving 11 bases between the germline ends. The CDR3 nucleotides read TGTGCCAGCAGCTTGGGATCAGGGGCGACTGAAGCTTTCTTT. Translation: CASSLGSGATEAFF.

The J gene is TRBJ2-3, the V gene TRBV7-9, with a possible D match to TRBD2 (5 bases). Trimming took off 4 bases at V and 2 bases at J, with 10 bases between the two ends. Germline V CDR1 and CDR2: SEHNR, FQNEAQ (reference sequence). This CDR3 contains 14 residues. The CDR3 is CASSYGLNTDTQYF. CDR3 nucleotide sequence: TGTGCCAGCAGCTACGGACTGAACACAGATACGCAGTATTTT.